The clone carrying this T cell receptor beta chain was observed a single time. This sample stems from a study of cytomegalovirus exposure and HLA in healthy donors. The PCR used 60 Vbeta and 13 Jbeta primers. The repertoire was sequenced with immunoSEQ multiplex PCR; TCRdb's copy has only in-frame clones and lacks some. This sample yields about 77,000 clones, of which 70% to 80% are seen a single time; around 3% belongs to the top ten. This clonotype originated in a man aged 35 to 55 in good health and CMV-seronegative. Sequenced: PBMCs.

CDR3 protein: CSVGQGAGTEAFF. The CDR3 bases are TGCAGCGTGGGACAGGGGGCGGGCACTGAAGCTTTCTTT. The V gene is TRBV29-1, the J gene TRBJ1-1; 12 positions agree with TRBD1. The CDR3 has 13 amino acids. The germline V gene encodes CDR1 SQVTM and CDR2 ANQGSEA. Unmatched junction bases numbered 3, after V lost 6 bases and J lost 4 bases. Variable domain in full (rest from reference TRBV29-1 and TRBJ1-1): SAVISQKPSRDICQRGTSLTIQCQVDSQVTMMFWYRQQPGQSLTLIATANQGSEATYESGFVIDKFPISRPNLTFSTLTVSNMSPEDSSIYLCSVGQGAGTEAFFGQGTRLTVV.